The 26 T cell receptor beta chains presented below share a single source sample, sequenced in a study of cytomegalovirus exposure and HLA in healthy donors. 13 Jbeta primers and 60 Vbeta primers were used for the PCR. TCRdb keeps only in-frame clones here, not all; method: immunoSEQ multiplex PCR. The sample yields roughly 190,000 clones, about four fifths seen once. Sequencing used PBMCs. These receptors originate from a woman aged 40 to 49 in good health and CMV-seronegative.

The chain links TRBV30 to TRBJ1-5; D possibly corresponds to TRBD1 (5 bases). The CDR3 totals 15 residues. The V end was cut by 3 bases, the J end by 1 base, with 13 bases between. CDR1 is GTSNPN and CDR2 is SVGIG in the germline V gene (reference sequence). CDR3 in DNA: TGTGCCTGGAGCCCCGACAGTACGAGCAATCAGCCCCAGCATTTT. Protein: CAWSPDSTSNQPQHF.

The CDR3 region is CASSIIPNTEAFF. CDR3 nucleotide sequence: TGTGCCAGTAGTATCATCCCGAACACTGAAGCTTTCTTT. This chain connects TRBV19 to TRBJ1-1; D is ambiguous. CDR3 size: 13 residues. The ends were cut back, 3 bases at V and 1 base at J, with 6 bases in the middle. Germline CDR1 is LNHDA and CDR2 is SQIVND (reference sequence).

The rearrangement links TRBV2 to TRBJ1-2; D is unclear. Trimming took 0 bases from V and 8 from J, leaving 13 bases between them. This CDR3 contains 14 residues. Germline lookup yields CDR1 SNHLY and CDR2 FYNNEI. CDR3 sequence: CASSEADGLGGYTF. The CDR3, as DNA: TGTGCCAGCAGTGAAGCGGACGGACTTGGGGGCTACACCTTC.

The rearrangement uses TRBV4-2 and TRBJ2-7, with D perhaps matching TRBD1 (5 bases). V lost 1 base, J lost 2 bases, and 12 bases lay in between. This CDR3 has 15 amino acids. The germline gives CDR1 LGHNA, CDR2 YNFKEQ. CDR3 sequence reads: CASSQAEGVAYEQYV. The CDR3 DNA is TGTGCCAGCAGCCAAGCGGAAGGGGTTGCCTACGAGCAGTACGTC.

The V call is TRBV7-9, the J call TRBJ1-2; tentatively, D is TRBD1 (6 bases). The CDR3 extends over 14 amino acids. V shed 1 base and J shed 4 bases, with 10 bases lying between them. CDR1 is SEHNR, CDR2 FQNEAQ, per germline (reference sequence). The CDR3 loop reads CASSLVGAGYGYTF. The CDR3 DNA is TGTGCCAGCAGCTTAGTGGGGGCTGGCTATGGCTACACCTTC.

The genes are TRBV6-4 and TRBJ2-1, with a weak D call TRBD2 (6 bases). The CDR3 consists of 15 residues. V lost 3 bases and J lost 6, with 15 bases in between. Germline CDR1 reads MRHNA; CDR2 reads SNTAGT. The CDR3 region has the DNA TGTGCCAGCAGTGAGGAGTTCGAGGGAGGCAATGAGCAGTTCTTC. This gives the protein CASSEEFEGGNEQFF.

The CDR3 reads CASSFSWGLAGGEQYF. DNA of the CDR3: TGTGCCAGCAGCTTTTCCTGGGGACTAGCGGGAGGTGAGCAGTACTTC. The chain recombines TRBV5-6 with TRBJ2-7; 15 bases are shared with TRBD2. Germline lookup yields CDR1 SGHDT and CDR2 YYEEEE. The V gene end was trimmed by 2 bases and the J gene end by 7 bases; junction bases not matched to a gene: 7. This CDR3 comprises 16 residues.

CDR3 DNA: TGTGCCAGCAGCACGGACAGGGGGCGGGAGACCCAGTACTTC. It yields the protein CASSTDRGRETQYF. The genes are TRBV7-2 and TRBJ2-5, with TRBD1 identical over 11 bases. The CDR3 is 14 residues long. Trimming removed 5 bases from V and 5 bases from J; junction bases left unmatched: 4. The V gene's germline CDR1 is SGHTA and CDR2 FQGNSA.

This chain joins TRBV5-1 and TRBJ2-1; 9 nucleotides line up with TRBD2. The CDR3 length is 18 residues. The trim removed 1 base at V and 5 bases at J, leaving 13 bases unmatched. CDR1 SGHRS and CDR2 YFSETQ come from the germline V gene. Written as DNA, the CDR3 is TGCGCCAGCAGCTTGTACTCCGGGAGACTAGCGGTGGACAATGAGCAGTTCTTC. Protein product: CASSLYSGRLAVDNEQFF.

The genes are TRBV21-1 and TRBJ2-7; the table calls TRBD1, which could not be checked here. TRBV21-1 is termed a pseudogene. The CDR3 runs to 15 residues. The CDR3 region is CASSKGGRVNYEQYV. The CDR3 nucleotides are TGTGCCAGCAGCAAAGGGGGCAGGGTGAACTACGAGCAGTACGTC.

This sequence joins TRBV7-6 and TRBJ2-3; 15 bases map to TRBD2. CDR1 is SGHVS and CDR2 is FNYEAQ in the germline V gene. This CDR3 is 17 amino acids long. V shed 5 bases and J 2 bases; nucleotides not matched to a gene: 5. The CDR3 nucleotides read TGTGCCAGCAGCGCTGGACTAGCGGGAGGGAACACAGATACGCAGTATTTT. Its translation: CASSAGLAGGNTDTQYF.

This chain uses TRBV4-2 with TRBJ1-4; TRBD1 matches at 11 bases. With V trimmed by 1 base and J by 7 bases, 2 bases remained unmatched. The CDR3 consists of 15 residues. Germline CDR1 reads LGHNA; CDR2 reads YNFKEQ. CDR3 nucleotides: TGTGCCAGCAGCCAAGGCGGACAGGGGGCTGAAAAACTGTTTTTT. It codes for CASSQGGQGAEKLFF.

The V gene is TRBV5-1, the J gene TRBJ1-5; maybe TRBD1 (5 bases). V dropped 5 bases and J dropped 5 bases, with 14 bases sitting between them. CDR3 length: 14 amino acids. Germline V gene sequence: CDR1 SGHRS, CDR2 YFSETQ. CDR3 DNA sequence: TGCGCCAGCAGTCCAGGGTTTAAGGATCAGCCCCAGCATTTT. Its translation is CASSPGFKDQPQHF.

This chain links TRBV14 with TRBJ2-7, with TRBD2 identical over 12 bases. Unmatched junction bases numbered 10, after V lost 6 bases and J lost 7 bases. There are 15 residues in the CDR3. Germline V gene lookup returns CDR1 SGHDN and CDR2 FVKESK. The CDR3 DNA sequence: TGTGCCAGCAGTCGTAGGACTAGCGGGATAGAGGAGCAGTACGTC. Its translation: CASSRRTSGIEEQYV.

The chain uses TRBV7-2 and TRBJ2-7; TRBD1 agrees at 7 bases. Germline-derived CDR1 and CDR2 are SGHTA and FQGNSA. With 5 bases clipped from V and 2 bases from J, the junction kept 9 bases outside the gene matches. The CDR3 has 15 amino acids. CDR3 loop: CASSEGTGVAYEQYV. CDR3 bases: TGTGCCAGCAGCGAAGGCACAGGGGTGGCCTACGAGCAGTACGTC.

The chain has TRBV29-1 and TRBJ2-1, with D perhaps TRBD1 (6 bases). The CDR3 extends over 12 amino acids. Germline CDR1 reads SQVTM; CDR2 reads ANQGSEA. Trimming shortened V by 8 bases and J by 4 bases, and 12 bases separated the two germline ends. The CDR3, as DNA: TGCAGCCTGTTAAGGGGGTACAATGAGCAGTTCTTC. Protein: CSLLRGYNEQFF.

The rearrangement joins TRBV5-1 to TRBJ1-2; 11 bases line up with TRBD1. The V gene end was trimmed by 0 bases and the J gene end by 2 bases; junction bases not matched to a gene: 3. From germline, CDR1 is SGHRS and CDR2 YFSETQ. The CDR3 extends over 16 amino acids. CDR3 DNA sequence: TGCGCCAGCAGCTTGGGGACAGGGGGCCCCAACTATGGCTACACCTTC. As protein: CASSLGTGGPNYGYTF.

On this clone: At the DNA level, this CDR3 is encoded by other sequences in the same sample as well. The chain is built from TRBV7-6 and TRBJ1-1; D possibly corresponds to TRBD1 (6 bases). Germline values: CDR1 SGHVS, CDR2 FNYEAQ. V lost 4 bases to trimming and J lost 1 base, with 7 bases between them. This CDR3 is 13 amino acids long. DNA for the CDR3: TGTGCCAGCAGCTCGGACAGGAACACTGAAGCTTTCTTT. Amino acids: CASSSDRNTEAFF.

This clone was observed once. The rearrangement joins TRBV29-1 to TRBJ2-7; D uncertain. CDR1 is SQVTM and CDR2 is ANQGSEA in the germline V gene. The CDR3 is 10 residues long. The chain's CDR3 is CRSRAYEQYF. The CDR3 DNA is TGCAGATCCCGGGCCTACGAGCAGTACTTC.

The rearrangement joins TRBV9 to TRBJ2-1, with 14 bases fitting TRBD2. The CDR3 sequence is 17 residues long. The germline V gene encodes CDR1 SGDLS and CDR2 YYNGEE. V shed 3 bases and J 8 bases; nucleotides not matched to a gene: 10. The DNA for the CDR3 is TGTGCCAGCAGCGGCGGAGCCGGGACTAGCGGGAGATATGAGCAGTTCTTC. Residues: CASSGGAGTSGRYEQFF. The full variable domain, with the rest looked up from reference TRBV9 and TRBJ2-1, is DSGVTQTPKHLITATGQRVTLRCSPRSGDLSVYWYQQSLDQGLQFLIQYYNGEERAKGNILERFSAQQFPDLHSELNLSSLELGDSALYFCASSGGAGTSGRYEQFFGPGTRLTVL.

V gene TRBV7-9 combines with J gene TRBJ2-7; the D is unclear. This CDR3 is built from 11 residues. Germline V gene sequence: CDR1 SEHNR, CDR2 FQNEAQ (reference sequence). The ends were cut back, 8 bases at V and 3 bases at J, with 8 bases in the middle. In nucleotides, the CDR3 is TGTGCCAGCGAGAGCGACTACGAGCAGTACGTC. Residues: CASESDYEQYV.

With respect to this clone: One end of the junction varies from germline; a read error may be responsible. This chain connects TRBV7-9 to TRBJ2-1; 9 positions match TRBD2. Germline loops: CDR1 SEHNR, CDR2 FQNEAQ (reference sequence). The CDR3 is 12 residues long. Written as DNA, the CDR3 is TGTTCCAGCAGCTTGCGGGAGGGCCGCCAGTTCTTC. Amino acid sequence: CSSSLREGRQFF. Using reference TRBV7-9 and TRBJ2-1 for the parts outside the CDR3, the full variable domain is DTGVSQNPRHKITKRGQNVTFRCDPISEHNRLYWYRQTLGQGPEFLTYFQNEAQLEKSRLLSDRFSAERPKGSFSTLEIQRTEQGDSAMYLCSSSLREGRQFFGPGTRLTVL.

The chain joins TRBV6-1 to TRBJ2-7; 10 bases are a match to TRBD2. The CDR3 has 14 residues. The ends lost 9 bases at V and 6 bases at J; junction bases unmatched: 11. CDR1 is MNHNS, CDR2 SASEGT, per germline. This chain's CDR3 is CARRPRLAGVEQYV. In nucleotides, the CDR3 is TGTGCCAGAAGACCGCGGCTAGCGGGAGTCGAGCAGTACGTC.

The CDR3: CASSARLAGTYEQYV. CDR3 nucleotides: TGTGCCAGCAGCGCCAGACTAGCGGGAACCTACGAGCAGTACGTC. The chain links TRBV11-2 to TRBJ2-7; 11 bases are a match to TRBD2. Losses at the gene ends were 5 bases for V and 2 bases for J; bases not matched to a gene: 5. CDR1 is SGHAT, CDR2 FQNNGV, per germline. The CDR3 extends over 15 amino acids.

This clone appeared a few times. V and J are TRBV5-4 and TRBJ2-1, with 7 bases lining up with TRBD1. V was pared by 2 bases and J by 4 bases, with 6 bases of the junction left unmatched. Germline assignment: CDR1 SGHNT and CDR2 YYREEE (reference sequence). CDR3 length: 15 amino acids. The CDR3 sequence is CASSLGGQTYNEQFF. In DNA form, the CDR3 reads TGTGCCAGCAGCTTAGGGGGACAGACATACAATGAGCAGTTCTTC.

The chain is built from TRBV30 and TRBJ2-3, with 11 nucleotides matching TRBD2. This CDR3 region has 17 residues. J gave up 3 bases and V 1 base, and 9 bases lay outside the gene matches. The germline CDR1 and CDR2 sequences are GTSNPN and SVGIG (reference sequence). In DNA, the CDR3 is TGTGCCTGGAGTGCGCAATTAGCGGGAGGGGGTACAGATACGCAGTATTTT. Translation gives CAWSAQLAGGGTDTQYF.